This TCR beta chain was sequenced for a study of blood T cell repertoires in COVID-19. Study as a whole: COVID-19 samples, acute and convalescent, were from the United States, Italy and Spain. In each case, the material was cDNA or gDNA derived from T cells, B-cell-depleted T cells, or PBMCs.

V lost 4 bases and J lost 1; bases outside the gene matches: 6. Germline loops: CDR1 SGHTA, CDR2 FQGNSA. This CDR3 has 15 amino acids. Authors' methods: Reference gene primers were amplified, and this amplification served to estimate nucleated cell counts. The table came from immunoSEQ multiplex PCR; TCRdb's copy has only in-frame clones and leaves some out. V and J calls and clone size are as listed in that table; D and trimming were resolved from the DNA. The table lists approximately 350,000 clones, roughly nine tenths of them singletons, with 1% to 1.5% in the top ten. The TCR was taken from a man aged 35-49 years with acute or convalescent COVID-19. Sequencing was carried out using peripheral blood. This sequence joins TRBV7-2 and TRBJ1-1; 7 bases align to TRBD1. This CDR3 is CASSYSTGRNTEAFF. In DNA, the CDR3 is TGTGCCAGCAGCTACTCGACAGGGAGGAACACTGAAGCTTTCTTT.